This TCR beta chain was found in a study of blood T cell dynamics during melanoma immunotherapy. Looking at the study overall: Standard first-line treatment here was pembrolizumab or nivolumab plus ipilimumab in metastatic melanoma.

This clone ranks as medium-sized. Its antigen is still unknown. The CDR3 has 15 amino acids. CDR1 is LNHDA, CDR2 SQIVND, per germline (reference sequence). V shed 5 bases and J shed 3 bases, with 13 bases lying between them. Study-level points and caveats: At W3, later disease-control patients showed bifurcated PBMC repertoire changes, unlike progressors.

The time point: pre-treatment baseline. At 12 weeks after first infusion, RECIST 1.1 defined response for most patients. Libraries were prepared by immunoSEQ multiplex PCR; TCRdb keeps only in-frame clonotypes and omits some of them. This table has around 13,000 clones, about nine tenths appearing once. The rearrangement uses TRBV19 and TRBJ2-2, with D tentatively TRBD2 (5 bases). This receptor was taken from a human donor with melanoma. This material consisted of blood, taken from a patient treated with checkpoint blockade. CDR3 sequence: CASSPSFTHTGELFF. As DNA, the CDR3 is TGTGCCAGTAGTCCTAGCTTTACCCACACCGGGGAGCTGTTTTTT.